This entry concerns a single T cell receptor beta chain. Its antigen remains unknown. Generated by immunoSEQ multiplex PCR, the TCRdb table keeps only in-frame clones and is missing some. The sample carries some 130,000 clones, roughly 89% recorded once. The sample comes from a study of T cell responses to AZD1222 COVID-19 vaccine. About the study: Analysis merged second doses at about 4 or about 12 weeks.

Study-level results: The breadth and depth of Spike-specific TCRs increased once two AZD1222 doses had been given. Clonal diversity may have been underestimated in mostly white British donors.

CDR3 length equals 14 residues. The germline V and J ends were trimmed by 6 bases and 8 bases, with 19 bases remaining between them. The germline gives CDR1 ENHRY, CDR2 SYGVKD. This TCR came from an adult in good health. The V and J genes are TRBV10-3 and TRBJ1-2; possibly TRBD1 for D (5 bases). The specimen was peripheral blood, collected on day 0 of AZD1222 vaccination. In DNA form, the CDR3 reads TGTGCCATCAGCCAGACGTCTCTGGGGGAAGGCTACACCTTC. It is translated as CAISQTSLGEGYTF.